This TCR beta chain was identified in a study of patients and donors after allogeneic stem cell transplantation. This CDR3 comprises 20 residues. Trimming cost V 0 bases and J 0 bases, with 18 bases left between them. Germline V gene sequence: CDR1 SGHAT, CDR2 FQNNGV. This clonotype was seen only once. One entry per CDR3 protein, called by TCRdb with MiXCR from the RT-PCR reads. This sample carries about a million distinct CDR3 sequences, over 15% of them seen once, and the ten largest clones take 6%. This TCR derives from a human donor who was either an allogeneic HSCT recipient or a stem cell or donor lymphocyte infusion donor (not recorded which). It is not recorded whose cells these are; they may come from a transplant donor. V is TRBV11-2 and J is TRBJ2-6; TRBD2 might be the D (5 bases). Sequencing input: blood, either unsorted or a sorted T cell fraction (not recorded which). CDR3 residues: CASSLETLASHLSGANVLTF. CDR3 nucleotides: TGTGCCAGCAGCTTAGAAACCCTAGCCAGCCACCTCTCTGGGGCCAACGTCCTGACTTTC.